This note documents a single T cell receptor (beta chain) sequence. Libraries were prepared by immunoSEQ multiplex PCR; TCRdb keeps only in-frame clonotypes and omits some of them. The sample holds about 85,000 clones; roughly nine tenths are singletons and the top ten take roughly 2.5%. V lost 5 bases, J lost 0 bases, and 13 bases lay in between. Germline V gives CDR1 MNHEY, CDR2 SMNVEV (reference sequence). CDR3 length: 15 residues. This entry comes from a study of T cell changes during pregnancy in multiple sclerosis. Material: peripheral blood, obtained in the first trimester of pregnancy. The TCR was taken from a female donor with multiple sclerosis, enrolled in a pregnancy study. The chain combines TRBV27 with TRBJ1-1, with TRBD1 as a possible D gene (6 bases). CDR3 nucleotides: TGTGCCAGCAGTCGTCAACAGGGATTGAACACTGAAGCTTTCTTT. It encodes CASSRQQGLNTEAFF.